This entry lists 14 T cell receptor beta chains sequenced from one sample in a study of T cell repertoires in cytomegalovirus infection. No antigen has been identified for these receptors. TCRdb re-called the reads through MiXCR, storing one row per CDR3 protein. The table includes about 130,000 distinct CDR3 sequences, about 24% detected once. Sequencing used PBMCs, sequenced either directly or after in vitro stimulation (not recorded which). All receptors come from a human donor in good health (CMV status not recorded). Some clones in this sample may be carry-over from other donors' samples.

CDR3 sequence (DNA): TGTGCCAGCAGTTACTCAGGCAGGGGGTACGAGCAGTACGTC. Amino acids: CASSYSGRGYEQYV. The chain is built from TRBV6-5 and TRBJ2-7; 7 bases are shared with TRBD1. Germline V CDR1 and CDR2: MNHEY, SVGAGI. V shed 0 bases and J 4 bases; nucleotides not matched to a gene: 3. This CDR3 has 14 amino acids.

Only one count was recorded for this clonotype. The chain uses TRBV18 and TRBJ2-3; no reliable D call. Germline values: CDR1 KGHSH, CDR2 LQKENI. The CDR3 is 15 amino acids. Trimming cost V 0 bases and J 1 base, with 8 bases left between them. The CDR3 is CASSPPSLGTDTQYF. The CDR3, as DNA: TGTGCCAGCTCACCACCAAGCCTTGGCACAGATACGCAGTATTTT.

This clonotype was picked up many times. This chain uses TRBV7-2 with TRBJ2-7; D perhaps matches TRBD2 (6 bases). CDR1 and CDR2 (germline): SGHTA, FQGNSA. V was trimmed by 5 bases and J by 3 bases, leaving 14 bases between them. The CDR3 contains 14 residues. The CDR3 region is CASSPTSPNYEQYF. DNA of the CDR3: TGTGCCAGCAGCCCCACTAGCCCCAACTACGAGCAGTACTTC.

The gene calls are TRBV5-6 and TRBJ1-1, with D uncertain. Between the trimmed V and J ends, which lost 2 bases and 6 bases, there was a span of 5 bases. The germline CDR1 and CDR2 sequences are SGHDT and YYEEEE. CDR3 length equals 11 residues. CDR3 region: CASSFMSEAFF. The CDR3 region has the DNA TGTGCCAGCAGCTTTATGTCTGAAGCTTTCTTT.

This chain connects TRBV4-3 to TRBJ2-1; D may correspond to TRBD1 or TRBD2 (5 bases each). V was clipped by 0 bases and J by 11 bases, with 11 bases between them. This CDR3 is 13 amino acids long. Per germline, CDR1 LGHNA and CDR2 YSLEER. CDR3 sequence: CASSQEGDPKQFF. The DNA for the CDR3 is TGCGCCAGCAGCCAAGAGGGGGACCCTAAGCAGTTCTTC.

Comments on this clonotype: A much larger clone lies a single base off, so this may be a read error. The V and J genes are TRBV4-2 and TRBJ1-5; no reliable D call. The CDR3 is made up of 18 amino acids. Germline CDR1 and CDR2: LGHNA and YNFKEQ. DNA of the CDR3: TGTGTCAGCAGCCAAGAGGAGCAGGAAATATATAGCAATCAGCCCCAGCATTTT. Residues: CVSSQEEQEIYSNQPQHF.

This clonotype was counted between two and nine times. This chain joins TRBV7-2 and TRBJ2-3; D assignment may be TRBD1 or TRBD2 (5 bases each). Germline CDR1 reads SGHTA; CDR2 reads FQGNSA. The CDR3 spans 11 residues. The germline V and J ends were trimmed by 6 bases and 4 bases, with 5 bases remaining between them. CDR3 protein: CASRGADTQYF. CDR3 bases: TGTGCCAGCAGGGGGGCAGATACGCAGTATTTT.

This clonotype was counted a single time. The CDR3 loop reads CSATGGPPNTEAFF. CDR3 coding DNA: TGCAGCGCCACGGGGGGCCCCCCGAACACTGAAGCTTTCTTT. This chain uses TRBV29-1 with TRBJ1-1, with D possibly matching TRBD1 (6 bases). The CDR3 spans 14 residues. V lost 7 bases to trimming and J lost 1 base, with 16 bases between them. CDR1 is SQVTM and CDR2 is ANQGSEA in the germline V gene.

The chain joins TRBV7-9 to TRBJ2-7, with D perhaps matching TRBD1 (6 bases). CDR3 length equals 13 residues. Trimming pared 2 bases from V and 6 bases from J, leaving 11 bases between. Germline CDR1 and CDR2: SEHNR and FQNEAQ (reference sequence). DNA for the CDR3: TGTGCCAGCAGCTTAAACAGGGTCACCGAGCAGTACTTC. Translated: CASSLNRVTEQYF.

This clonotype occurred a few times. The chain uses TRBV5-6 and TRBJ2-1; 11 nucleotides agree with TRBD2. The CDR3 contains 16 residues. Trimming cost V 4 bases and J 7 bases; bases outside gene matches: 10. CDR1 is SGHDT, CDR2 YYEEEE, per germline. The CDR3 DNA reads TGTGCCAGCAGCATCATAGCGGGAGGGCCGGGGAATGAGCAGTTCTTC. Translated: CASSIIAGGPGNEQFF.

This clonotype was observed many times. The gene calls are TRBV7-2 and TRBJ2-3, with 7 bases fitting TRBD2. Germline-derived CDR1 and CDR2 are SGHTA and FQGNSA. The CDR3 is 15 residues long. The V and J ends lost 1 base and 0 bases, in that order; junction bases with no gene match: 1. CDR3 in amino acids: CASSLVSGSTDTQYF. CDR3 nucleotide sequence: TGTGCCAGCAGCTTAGTTAGCGGGAGCACAGATACGCAGTATTTT.

This clonotype was seen ten or more times. The chain carries TRBV12-3 or TRBV12-4 and TRBJ2-1; a possible D gene is TRBD1 (7 bases). This CDR3 has 12 amino acids. V was clipped by 10 bases and J by 7 bases, with 14 bases between them. In nucleotides, the CDR3 is TGTGCCACGTCCGCAGGGGGGAATGAGCAGTTCTTC. Translation gives CATSAGGNEQFF.

This clonotype was seen at least ten times. V and J are TRBV12-5 and TRBJ2-2; no clear D gene. The CDR3 sequence is 17 residues long. Germline V lookup: CDR1 LGHNT, CDR2 FRNRAP. V lost 0 bases and J 4 bases, leaving 15 bases between the germline ends. CDR3 DNA: TGTGCTAGTGGTTTGGTACCTGTCGCCTTCACCACCGGGGAGCTGTTTTTT. This gives the protein CASGLVPVAFTTGELFF.

This clonotype was found a few times. The chain carries TRBV28 and TRBJ1-2, with TRBD1 matching 10 bases. Germline CDR1 and CDR2: MDHEN and SYDVKM. The junction had 10 bases not matched to a gene; V was cut back by 7 bases and J by 5 bases. The CDR3 covers 15 residues. The CDR3 DNA follows: TGTGCCAGCAAGCCGGGACAGGGGCCTACTTATGGCTACACCTTC. Translating it yields CASKPGQGPTYGYTF.